The T cell receptor beta chain described here comes from a study of T cell responses to AZD1222 COVID-19 vaccine. Produced via immunoSEQ multiplex PCR; TCRdb's table is partial and in-frame only. The sample contains approximately 120,000 clones, 70% to 90% of which appear only once. General study points: Spike-specific TCR depth and breadth grew after two AZD1222 doses. Samples come after the peak T cell response, not at day 14. Unmutated variant regions are reportedly targeted by nearly half of spike-specific TCRs.

Turning to this clone: Its antigen remains unknown.

The germline CDR1 and CDR2 sequences are SGHTS and YDEGEE. V lost 0 bases and J lost 9, with 7 bases in between. The length of the CDR3 is 12 residues. V is TRBV5-8 and J is TRBJ1-3; no reliable D call. This clonotype was sampled from an adult in good health. Sequenced material: peripheral blood, taken on day 0 of MenACWY control vaccination. The DNA for the CDR3 is TGTGCCAGCAGCTTGGTATCCGGCACCATATATTTT. This codes for CASSLVSGTIYF.